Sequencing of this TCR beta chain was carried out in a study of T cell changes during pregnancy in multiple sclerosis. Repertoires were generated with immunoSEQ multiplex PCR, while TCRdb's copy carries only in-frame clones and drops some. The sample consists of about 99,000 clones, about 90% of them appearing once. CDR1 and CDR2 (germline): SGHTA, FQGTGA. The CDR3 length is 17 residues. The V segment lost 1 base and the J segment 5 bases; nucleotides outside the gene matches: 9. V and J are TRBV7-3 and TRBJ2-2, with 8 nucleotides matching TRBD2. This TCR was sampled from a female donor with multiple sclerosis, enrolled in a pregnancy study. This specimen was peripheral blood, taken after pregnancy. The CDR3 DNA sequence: TGTGCCAGCAGCTTAAAACCGGGGGGGGGCCTTACCGGGGAGCTGTTTTTT. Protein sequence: CASSLKPGGGLTGELFF.